The source of this TCR beta chain is a study of OX40 agonist ivuxolimab in advanced cancers. Study summary: Previous treatment with anti-PD-1, anti-PD-L1 or anti-CTLA-4 therapy was allowed; less than 45% had received some.

This CDR3 has 14 amino acids. The germline CDR1 and CDR2 sequences are MNHEY and SVGAGI. V was clipped by 5 bases and J by 4 bases; unmatched bases: 5. Assay used: immunoSEQ multiplex PCR; TCRdb lists only in-frame clones, some missing. The sample contains tens of thousands of clones, 65% to 90% of which appear only once. The sample here was CD4+ or CD8+ T cells sorted from blood, taken in a trial of the OX40 agonist ivuxolimab. The sequence derives from an adult with an advanced solid tumor such as melanoma, head and neck, liver or kidney cancer. The V gene is TRBV6-5, the J gene TRBJ1-1, with TRBD1 identical over 9 bases. The CDR3 reads CASSPRQGGTEAFF. CDR3 nucleotide sequence: TGTGCCAGCAGTCCCCGACAGGGGGGCACTGAAGCTTTCTTT.